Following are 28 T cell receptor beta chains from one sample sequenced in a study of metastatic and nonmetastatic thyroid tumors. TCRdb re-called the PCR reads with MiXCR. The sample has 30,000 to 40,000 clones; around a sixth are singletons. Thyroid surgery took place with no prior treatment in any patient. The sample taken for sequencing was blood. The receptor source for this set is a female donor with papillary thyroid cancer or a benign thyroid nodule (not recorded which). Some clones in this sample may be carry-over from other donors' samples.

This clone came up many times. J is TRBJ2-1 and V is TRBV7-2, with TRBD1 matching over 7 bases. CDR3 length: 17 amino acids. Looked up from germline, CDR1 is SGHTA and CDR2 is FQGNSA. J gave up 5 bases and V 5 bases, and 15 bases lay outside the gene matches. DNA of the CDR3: TGTGCCAGCAGCGCCCGGCCCCTCGCGACAGGGCACAATGAGCAGTTCTTC. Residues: CASSARPLATGHNEQFF.

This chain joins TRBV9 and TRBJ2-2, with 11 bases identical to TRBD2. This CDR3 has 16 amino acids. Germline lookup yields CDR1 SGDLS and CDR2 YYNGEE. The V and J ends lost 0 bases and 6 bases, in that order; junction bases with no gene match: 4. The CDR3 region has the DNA TGTGCCAGCAGCGTAGTCCCTAGCGGGAGGTCCGGGGAGCTGTTTTTT. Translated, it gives CASSVVPSGRSGELFF.

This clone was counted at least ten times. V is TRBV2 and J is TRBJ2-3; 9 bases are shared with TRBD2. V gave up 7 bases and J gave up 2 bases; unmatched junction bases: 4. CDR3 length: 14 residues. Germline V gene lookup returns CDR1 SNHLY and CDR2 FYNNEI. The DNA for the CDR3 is TGTGCCAGCATGGAGCGGGAGGACACAGATACGCAGTATTTT. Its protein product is CASMEREDTDTQYF.

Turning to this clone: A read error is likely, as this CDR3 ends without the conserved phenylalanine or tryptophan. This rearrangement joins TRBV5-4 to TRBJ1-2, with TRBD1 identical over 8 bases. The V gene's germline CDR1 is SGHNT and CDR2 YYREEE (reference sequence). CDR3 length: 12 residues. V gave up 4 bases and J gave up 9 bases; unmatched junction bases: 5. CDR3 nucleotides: TGTGCCAGCAGCGGCCGGACAGGGAGCTACACCTTA. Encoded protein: CASSGRTGSYTL.

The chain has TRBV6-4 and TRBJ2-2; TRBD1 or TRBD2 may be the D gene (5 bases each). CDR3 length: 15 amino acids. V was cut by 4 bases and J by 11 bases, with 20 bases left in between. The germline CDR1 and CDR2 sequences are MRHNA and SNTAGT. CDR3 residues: CASSGGTPGTSELFF. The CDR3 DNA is TGTGCCAGCAGTGGGGGGACGCCGGGCACCAGTGAGCTGTTTTTT.

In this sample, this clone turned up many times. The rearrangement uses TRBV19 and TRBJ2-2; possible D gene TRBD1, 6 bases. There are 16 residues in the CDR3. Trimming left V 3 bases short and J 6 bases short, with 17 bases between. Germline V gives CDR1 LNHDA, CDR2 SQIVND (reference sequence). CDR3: CASSILGRGRPGELFF. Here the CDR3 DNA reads TGTGCCAGTAGTATTCTTGGCAGGGGAAGGCCCGGGGAGCTGTTTTTT.

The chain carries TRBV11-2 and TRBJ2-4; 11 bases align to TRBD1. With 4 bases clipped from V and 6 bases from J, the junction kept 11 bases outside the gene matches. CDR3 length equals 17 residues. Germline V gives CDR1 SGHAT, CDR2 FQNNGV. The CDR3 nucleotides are TGTGCCAGCAGCTCACTCCGGGGACAGGGGGAAAGAAACATTCAGTACTTC. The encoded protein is CASSSLRGQGERNIQYF.

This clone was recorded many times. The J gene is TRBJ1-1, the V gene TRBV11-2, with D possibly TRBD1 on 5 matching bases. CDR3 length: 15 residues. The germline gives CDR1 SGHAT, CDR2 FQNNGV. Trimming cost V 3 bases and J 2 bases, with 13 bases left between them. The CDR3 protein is CASSFRVIGNTEAFF. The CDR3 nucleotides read TGTGCCAGCAGCTTCAGGGTAATAGGAAACACTGAAGCTTTCTTT.

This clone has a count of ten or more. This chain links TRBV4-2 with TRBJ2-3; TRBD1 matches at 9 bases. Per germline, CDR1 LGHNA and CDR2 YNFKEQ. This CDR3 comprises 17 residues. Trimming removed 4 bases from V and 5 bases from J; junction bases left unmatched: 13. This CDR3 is CASSPIPGQGLGDTQYF. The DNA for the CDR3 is TGTGCCAGCAGCCCAATCCCGGGACAGGGCCTAGGAGATACGCAGTATTTT.

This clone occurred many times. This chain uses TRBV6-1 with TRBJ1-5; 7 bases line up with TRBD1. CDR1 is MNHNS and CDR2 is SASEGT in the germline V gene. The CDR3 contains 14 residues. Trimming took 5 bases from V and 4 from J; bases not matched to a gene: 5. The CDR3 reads CASSPGQRNQPQHF. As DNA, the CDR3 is TGTGCCAGCAGTCCGGGACAGCGAAATCAGCCCCAGCATTTT.

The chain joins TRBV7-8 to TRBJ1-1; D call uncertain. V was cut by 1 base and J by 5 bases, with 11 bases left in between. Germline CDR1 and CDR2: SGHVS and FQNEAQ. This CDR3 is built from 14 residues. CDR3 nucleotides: TGTGCCAGCAGCTTAGTTCCGTTTAGTACTGAAGCTTTCTTT. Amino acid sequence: CASSLVPFSTEAFF.

The CDR3 DNA follows: TGCGCCAGCAGCTTGTTCTCGTCTAGCGGGGCCAATGAGCAGTTCTTC. Its protein product is CASSLFSSSGANEQFF. The chain combines TRBV5-1 with TRBJ2-1, with 9 bases lining up with TRBD2. This CDR3 spans 16 amino acids. V was pared by 1 base and J by 6 bases, with 8 bases of the junction left unmatched. Germline V gives CDR1 SGHRS, CDR2 YFSETQ.

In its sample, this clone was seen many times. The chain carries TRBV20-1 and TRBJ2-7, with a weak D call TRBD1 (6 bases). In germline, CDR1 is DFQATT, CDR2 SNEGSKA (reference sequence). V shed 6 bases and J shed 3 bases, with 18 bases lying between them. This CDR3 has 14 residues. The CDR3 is CSANAEGVGYEQYF. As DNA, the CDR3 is TGCAGTGCGAACGCTGAGGGGGTAGGCTACGAGCAGTACTTC.

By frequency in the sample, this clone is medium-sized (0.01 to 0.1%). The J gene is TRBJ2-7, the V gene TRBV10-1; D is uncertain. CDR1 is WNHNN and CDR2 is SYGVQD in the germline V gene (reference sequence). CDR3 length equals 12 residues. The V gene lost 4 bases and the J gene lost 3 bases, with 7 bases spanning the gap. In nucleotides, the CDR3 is TGCGCCAGCAGTGCTGGGAACTACGAGCAGTACTTC. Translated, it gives CASSAGNYEQYF.

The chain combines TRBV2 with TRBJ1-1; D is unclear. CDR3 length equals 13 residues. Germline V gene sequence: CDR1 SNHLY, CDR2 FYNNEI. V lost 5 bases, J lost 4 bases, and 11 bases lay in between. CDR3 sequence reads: CASSSSWVTEAFF. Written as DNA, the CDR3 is TGTGCCAGCAGTAGTAGTTGGGTCACTGAAGCTTTCTTT. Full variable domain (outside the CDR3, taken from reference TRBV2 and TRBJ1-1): EPEVTQTPSHQVTQMGQEVILRCVPISNHLYFYWYRQILGQKVEFLVSFYNNEISEKSEIFDDQFSVERPDGSNFTLKIRSTKLEDSAMYFCASSSSWVTEAFFGQGTRLTVV.

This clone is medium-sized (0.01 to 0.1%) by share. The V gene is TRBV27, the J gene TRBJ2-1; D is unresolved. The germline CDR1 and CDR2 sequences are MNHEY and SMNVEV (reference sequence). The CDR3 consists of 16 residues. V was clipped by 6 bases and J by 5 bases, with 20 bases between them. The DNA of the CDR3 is TGTGCCAGCAGACCTTTTGTCGCGGAGAATAACAATGAGCAGTTCTTC. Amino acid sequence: CASRPFVAENNNEQFF.

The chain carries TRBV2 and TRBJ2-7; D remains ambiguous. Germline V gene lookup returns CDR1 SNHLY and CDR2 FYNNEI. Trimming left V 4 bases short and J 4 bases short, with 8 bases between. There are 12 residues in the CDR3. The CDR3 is CASSVTFYEQYF. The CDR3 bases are TGTGCCAGCAGTGTGACCTTTTACGAGCAGTACTTC.

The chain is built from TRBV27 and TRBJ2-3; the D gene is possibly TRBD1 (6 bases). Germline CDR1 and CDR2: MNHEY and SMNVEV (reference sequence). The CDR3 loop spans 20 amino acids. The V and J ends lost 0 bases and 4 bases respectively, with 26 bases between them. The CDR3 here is CASSLSTLPRDILRADTQYF. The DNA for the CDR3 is TGTGCCAGCAGTTTATCTACCCTCCCACGGGACATCCTACGGGCAGATACGCAGTATTTT.

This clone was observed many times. The CDR3 reads CASSLDRGQVYNEQFF. CDR3 bases: TGCGCCAGCAGCTTGGACAGGGGGCAGGTCTACAATGAGCAGTTCTTC. The J gene is TRBJ2-1, the V gene TRBV5-1; 9 nucleotides agree with TRBD1. CDR1 is SGHRS, CDR2 YFSETQ, per germline. The CDR3 sequence is 16 residues long. Unmatched junction bases numbered 4, after V lost 0 bases and J lost 3 bases.

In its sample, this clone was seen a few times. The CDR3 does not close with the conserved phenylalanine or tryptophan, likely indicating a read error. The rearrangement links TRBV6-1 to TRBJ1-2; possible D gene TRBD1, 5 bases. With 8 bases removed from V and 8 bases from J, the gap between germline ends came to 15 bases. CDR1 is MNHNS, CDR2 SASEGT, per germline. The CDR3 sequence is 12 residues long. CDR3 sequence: CASLEGYGGYTL. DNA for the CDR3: TGTGCCAGCCTCGAGGGGTATGGAGGCTACACCTTA.

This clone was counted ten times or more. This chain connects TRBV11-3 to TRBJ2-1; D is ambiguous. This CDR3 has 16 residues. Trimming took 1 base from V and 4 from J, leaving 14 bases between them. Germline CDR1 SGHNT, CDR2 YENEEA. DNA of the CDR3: TGTGCCAGCAGCTTAGGTGGTTGGGGTGGTTACAATGAGCAGTTCTTC. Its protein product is CASSLGGWGGYNEQFF. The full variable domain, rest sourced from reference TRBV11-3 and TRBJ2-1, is EAGVVQSPRYKIIEKKQPVAFWCNPISGHNTLYWYLQNLGQGPELLIRYENEEAVDDSQLPKDRFSAERLKGVDSTLKIQPAELGDSAVYLCASSLGGWGGYNEQFFGPGTRLTVL.

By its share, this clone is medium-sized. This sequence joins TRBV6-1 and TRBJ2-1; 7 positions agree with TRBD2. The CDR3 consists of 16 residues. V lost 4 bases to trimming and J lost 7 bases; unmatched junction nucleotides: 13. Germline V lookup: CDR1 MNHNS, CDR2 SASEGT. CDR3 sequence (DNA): TGTGCCAGCAGTGCAATGGTGGGTAGCGGGTGGAATGAGCAGTTCTTC. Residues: CASSAMVGSGWNEQFF.

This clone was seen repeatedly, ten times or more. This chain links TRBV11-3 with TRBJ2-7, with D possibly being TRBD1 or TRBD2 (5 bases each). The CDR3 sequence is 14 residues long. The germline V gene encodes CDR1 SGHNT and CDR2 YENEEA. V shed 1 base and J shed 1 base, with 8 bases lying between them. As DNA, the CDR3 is TGTGCCAGCAGCTTAGGGTGGGGGTCCTACGAGCAGTACTTC. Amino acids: CASSLGWGSYEQYF.

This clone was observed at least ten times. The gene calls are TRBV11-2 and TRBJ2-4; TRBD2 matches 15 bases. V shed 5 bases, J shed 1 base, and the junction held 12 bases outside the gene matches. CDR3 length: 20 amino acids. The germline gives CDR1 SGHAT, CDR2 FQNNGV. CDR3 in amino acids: CASSPRRTSGRAVAKNIQYF. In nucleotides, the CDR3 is TGTGCCAGCAGCCCGAGGAGGACTAGCGGGAGGGCCGTCGCCAAAAACATTCAGTACTTC.

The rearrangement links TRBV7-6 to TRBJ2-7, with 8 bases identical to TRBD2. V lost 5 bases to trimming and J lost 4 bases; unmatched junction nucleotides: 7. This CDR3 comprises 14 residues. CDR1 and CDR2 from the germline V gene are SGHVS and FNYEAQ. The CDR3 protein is CASSPGRGVYEQYF. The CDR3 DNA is TGTGCCAGCAGCCCCGGGAGGGGGGTATACGAGCAGTACTTC.

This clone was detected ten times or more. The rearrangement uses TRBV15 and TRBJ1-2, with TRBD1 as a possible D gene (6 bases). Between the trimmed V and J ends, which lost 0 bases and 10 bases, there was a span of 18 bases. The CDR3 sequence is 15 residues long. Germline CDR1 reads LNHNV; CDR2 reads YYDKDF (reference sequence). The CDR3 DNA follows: TGTGCCACCAGCAGAGACCTCATACAGACAGGTCTCTACACCTTC. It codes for CATSRDLIQTGLYTF.

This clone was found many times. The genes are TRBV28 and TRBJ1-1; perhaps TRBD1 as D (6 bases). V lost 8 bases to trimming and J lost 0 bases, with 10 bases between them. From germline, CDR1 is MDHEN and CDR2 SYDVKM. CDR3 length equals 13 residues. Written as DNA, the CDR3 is TGTGCCAGCGGCCGACAGGTGAACACTGAAGCTTTCTTT. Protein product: CASGRQVNTEAFF.

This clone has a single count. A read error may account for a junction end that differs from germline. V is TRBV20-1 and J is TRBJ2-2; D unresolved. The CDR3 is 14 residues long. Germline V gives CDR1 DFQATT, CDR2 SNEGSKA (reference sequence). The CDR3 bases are TGCAGTGCTAGGAGTCAGGCGAACACCTGGGAGCTGTTTTTT. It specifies CSARSQANTWELFF.